Here is one TCR beta chain with its context. What it recognizes is unknown. The sample has other DNA sequences that encode this CDR3 too. Samples derive from patients with active juvenile idiopathic arthritis. V was pared by 6 bases and J by 2 bases, with 13 bases between. CDR3 size: 15 residues. Germline V CDR1 and CDR2: MGHDK, SYGVNS. The data stem from a study of circulating and synovial CD4+ cells in juvenile arthritis. General study points: Circulating pathogenic-like lymphocytes shared a substantially higher fraction of CDR3 sequences with synovium than bulk blood. Diversity here was lower than in bulk blood CD4 cells. Shared-clonotype fractions with synovium likely underestimate full repertoire overlap.

Repertoires were generated with immunoSEQ multiplex PCR, while TCRdb's copy carries only in-frame clones and drops some. The repertoire holds approximately 1,500 clones, with around 95% as singletons. The sample taken for sequencing was CD4+ T cells from synovial fluid. The clonotype was recovered from a human donor with juvenile idiopathic arthritis. V usage is TRBV25-1 and J usage is TRBJ1-4; tentative D call: TRBD1 (5 bases). Here the CDR3 reads CASRPPGLTNEKLFF. The CDR3 region has the DNA TGTGCCAGCAGGCCCCCGGGACTGACTAATGAAAAACTGTTTTTT. The variable domain in full, completed from reference TRBV25-1 and TRBJ1-4, reads EADIYQTPRYLVIGTGKKITLECSQTMGHDKMYWYQQDPGMELHLIHYSYGVNSTEKGDLSSESTVSRIRTEHFPLTLESARPSHTSQYLCASRPPGLTNEKLFFGSGTQLSVL.